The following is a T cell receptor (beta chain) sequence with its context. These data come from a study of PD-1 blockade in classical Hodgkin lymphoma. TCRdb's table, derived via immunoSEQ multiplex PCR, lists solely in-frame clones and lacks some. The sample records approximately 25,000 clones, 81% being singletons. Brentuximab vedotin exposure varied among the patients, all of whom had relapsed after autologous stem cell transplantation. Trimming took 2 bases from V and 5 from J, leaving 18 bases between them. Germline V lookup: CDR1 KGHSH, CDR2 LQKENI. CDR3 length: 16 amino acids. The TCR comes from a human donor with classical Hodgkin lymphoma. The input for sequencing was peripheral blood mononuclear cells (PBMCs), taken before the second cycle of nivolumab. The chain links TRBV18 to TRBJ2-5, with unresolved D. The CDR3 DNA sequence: TGTGCCAGCTCACCAAGGCAGCTACTCACCCGGGAGACCCAGTACTTC. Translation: CASSPRQLLTRETQYF.